This TCR beta chain stems from a study of blood T cell repertoires in COVID-19. Study details: Material from acute and convalescent COVID-19 was sourced from the United States, Italy and Spain. From T cells, B-cell-depleted T cells, or PBMCs came the material, which was cDNA or gDNA.

Original data processing: Reference gene primer amplification gave estimated nucleated cell counts. Clones were read by immunoSEQ multiplex PCR, and TCRdb kept only the in-frame ones, dropping some. V and J calls and clone size are those listed in that table; D and trimming were worked out from the DNA. The sample lists 85,000 to 90,000 clones, roughly 82% occurring once. The V end lost 0 bases, the J end lost 4 bases, and 15 bases lay between the germline ends. The CDR3 runs 16 residues. From germline, CDR1 is LNHNV and CDR2 YYDKDF (reference sequence). The rearrangement joins TRBV15 to TRBJ1-1; D is possibly TRBD1 (5 bases). The specimen was peripheral blood. This clonotype was sampled from a human donor in a cohort sampled during active COVID-19. The DNA of the CDR3 is TGTGCCACCAGCAGAGAGCGGGGGATGGGCGGCACTGAAGCTTTCTTT. This codes for CATSRERGMGGTEAFF.